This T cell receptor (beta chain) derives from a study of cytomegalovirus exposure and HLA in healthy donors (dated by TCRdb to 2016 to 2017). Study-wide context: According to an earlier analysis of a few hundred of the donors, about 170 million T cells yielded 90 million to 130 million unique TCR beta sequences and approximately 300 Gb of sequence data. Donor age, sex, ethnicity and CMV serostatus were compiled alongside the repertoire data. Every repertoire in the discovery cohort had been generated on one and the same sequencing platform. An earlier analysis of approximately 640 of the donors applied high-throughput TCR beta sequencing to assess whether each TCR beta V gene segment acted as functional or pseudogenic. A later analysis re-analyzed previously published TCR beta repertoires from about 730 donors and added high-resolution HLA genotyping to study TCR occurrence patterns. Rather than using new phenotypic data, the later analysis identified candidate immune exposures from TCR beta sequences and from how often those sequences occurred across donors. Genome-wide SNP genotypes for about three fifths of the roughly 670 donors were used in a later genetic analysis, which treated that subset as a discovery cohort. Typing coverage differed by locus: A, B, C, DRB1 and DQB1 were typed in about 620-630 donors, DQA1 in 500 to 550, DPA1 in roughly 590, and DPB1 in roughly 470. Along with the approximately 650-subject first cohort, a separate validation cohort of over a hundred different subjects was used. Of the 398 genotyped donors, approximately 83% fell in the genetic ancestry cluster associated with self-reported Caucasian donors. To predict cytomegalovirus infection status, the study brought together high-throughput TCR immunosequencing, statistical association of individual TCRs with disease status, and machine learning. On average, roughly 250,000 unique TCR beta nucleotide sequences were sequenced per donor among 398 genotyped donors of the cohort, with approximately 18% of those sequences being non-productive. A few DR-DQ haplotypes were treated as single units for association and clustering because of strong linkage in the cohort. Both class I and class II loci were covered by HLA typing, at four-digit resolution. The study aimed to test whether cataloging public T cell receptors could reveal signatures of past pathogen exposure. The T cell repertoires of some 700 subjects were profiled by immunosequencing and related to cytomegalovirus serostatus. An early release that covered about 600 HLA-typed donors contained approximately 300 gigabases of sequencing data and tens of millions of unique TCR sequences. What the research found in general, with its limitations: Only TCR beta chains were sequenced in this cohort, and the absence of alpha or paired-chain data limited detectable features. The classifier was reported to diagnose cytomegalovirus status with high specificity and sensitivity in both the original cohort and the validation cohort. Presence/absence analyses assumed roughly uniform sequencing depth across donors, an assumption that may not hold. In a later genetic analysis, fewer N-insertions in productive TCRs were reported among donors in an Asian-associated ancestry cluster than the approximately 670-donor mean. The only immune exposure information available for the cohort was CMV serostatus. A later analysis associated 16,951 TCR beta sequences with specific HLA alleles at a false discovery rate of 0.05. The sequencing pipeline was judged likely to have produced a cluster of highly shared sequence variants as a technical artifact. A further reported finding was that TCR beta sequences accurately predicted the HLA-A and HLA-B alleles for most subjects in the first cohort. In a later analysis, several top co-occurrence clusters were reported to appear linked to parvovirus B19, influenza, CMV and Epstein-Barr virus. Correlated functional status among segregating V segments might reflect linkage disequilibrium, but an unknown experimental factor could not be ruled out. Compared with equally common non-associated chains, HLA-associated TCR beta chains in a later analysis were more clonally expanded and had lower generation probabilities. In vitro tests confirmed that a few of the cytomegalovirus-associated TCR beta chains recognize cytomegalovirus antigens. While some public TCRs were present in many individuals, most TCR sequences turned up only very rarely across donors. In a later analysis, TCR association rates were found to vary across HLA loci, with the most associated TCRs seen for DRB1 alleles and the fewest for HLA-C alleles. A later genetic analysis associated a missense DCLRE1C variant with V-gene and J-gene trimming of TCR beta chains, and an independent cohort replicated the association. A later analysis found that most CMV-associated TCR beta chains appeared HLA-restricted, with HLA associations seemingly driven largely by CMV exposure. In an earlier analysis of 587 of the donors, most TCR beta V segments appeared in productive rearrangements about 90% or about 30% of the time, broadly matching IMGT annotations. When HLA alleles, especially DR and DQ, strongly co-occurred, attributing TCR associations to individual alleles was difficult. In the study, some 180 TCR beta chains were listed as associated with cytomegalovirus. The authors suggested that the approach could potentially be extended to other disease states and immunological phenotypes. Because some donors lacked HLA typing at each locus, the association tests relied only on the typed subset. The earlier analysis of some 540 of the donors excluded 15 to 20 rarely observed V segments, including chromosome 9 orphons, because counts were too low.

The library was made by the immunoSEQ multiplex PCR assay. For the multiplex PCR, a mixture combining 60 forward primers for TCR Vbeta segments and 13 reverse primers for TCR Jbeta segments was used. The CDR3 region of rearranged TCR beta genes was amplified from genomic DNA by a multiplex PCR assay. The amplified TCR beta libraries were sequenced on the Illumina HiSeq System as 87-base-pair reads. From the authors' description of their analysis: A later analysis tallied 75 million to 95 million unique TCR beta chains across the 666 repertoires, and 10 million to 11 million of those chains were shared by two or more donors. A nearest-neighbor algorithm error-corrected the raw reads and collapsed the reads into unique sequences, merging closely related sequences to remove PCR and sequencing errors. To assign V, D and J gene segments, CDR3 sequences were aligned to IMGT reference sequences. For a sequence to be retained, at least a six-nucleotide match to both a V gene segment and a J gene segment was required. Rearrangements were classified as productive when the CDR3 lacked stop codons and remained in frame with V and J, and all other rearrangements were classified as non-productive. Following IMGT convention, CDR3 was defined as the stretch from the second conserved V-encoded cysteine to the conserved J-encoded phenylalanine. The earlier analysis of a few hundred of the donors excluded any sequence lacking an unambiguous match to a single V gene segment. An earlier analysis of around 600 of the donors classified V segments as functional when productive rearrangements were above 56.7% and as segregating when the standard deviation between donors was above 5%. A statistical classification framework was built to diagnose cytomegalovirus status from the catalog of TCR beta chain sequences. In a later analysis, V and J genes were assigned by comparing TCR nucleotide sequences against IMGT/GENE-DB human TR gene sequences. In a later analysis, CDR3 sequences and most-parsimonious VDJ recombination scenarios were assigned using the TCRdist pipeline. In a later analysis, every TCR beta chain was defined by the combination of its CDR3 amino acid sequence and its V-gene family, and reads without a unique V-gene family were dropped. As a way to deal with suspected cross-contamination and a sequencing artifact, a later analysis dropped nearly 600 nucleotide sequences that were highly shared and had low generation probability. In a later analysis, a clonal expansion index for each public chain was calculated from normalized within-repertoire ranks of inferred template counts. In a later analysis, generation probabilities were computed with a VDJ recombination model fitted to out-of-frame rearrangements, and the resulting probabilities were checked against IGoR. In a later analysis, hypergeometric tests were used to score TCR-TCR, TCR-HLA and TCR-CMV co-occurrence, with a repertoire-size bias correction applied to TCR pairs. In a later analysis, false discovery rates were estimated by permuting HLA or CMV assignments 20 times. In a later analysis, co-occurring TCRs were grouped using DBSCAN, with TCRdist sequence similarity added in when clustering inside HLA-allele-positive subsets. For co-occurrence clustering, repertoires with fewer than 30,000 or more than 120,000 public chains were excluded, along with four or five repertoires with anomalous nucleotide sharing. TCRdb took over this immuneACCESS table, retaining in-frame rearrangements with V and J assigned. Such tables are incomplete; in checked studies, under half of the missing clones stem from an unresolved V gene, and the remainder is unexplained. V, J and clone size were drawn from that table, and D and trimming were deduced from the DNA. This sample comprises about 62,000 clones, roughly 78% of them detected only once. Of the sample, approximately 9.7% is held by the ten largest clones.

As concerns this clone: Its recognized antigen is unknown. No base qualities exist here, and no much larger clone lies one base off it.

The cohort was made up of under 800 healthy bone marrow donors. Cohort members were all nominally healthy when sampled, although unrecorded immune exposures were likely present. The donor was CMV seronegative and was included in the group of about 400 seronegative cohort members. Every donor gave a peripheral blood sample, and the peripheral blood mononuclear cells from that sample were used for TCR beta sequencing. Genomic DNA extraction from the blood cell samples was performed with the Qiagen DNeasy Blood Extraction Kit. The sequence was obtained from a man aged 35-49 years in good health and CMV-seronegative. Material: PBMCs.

The nucleotides read TGTGCCAGCAGCGCCCGACAGGGGGCGGCTGGGGCCAACGTCCTGACTTTC. Its amino acids are CASSARQGAAGANVLTF. Recombination linked TRBV11-2 to TRBJ2-6, with TRBD1 identical over 10 junction bases. The CDR3 has 17 amino acids, counting the end cysteine and phenylalanine. Only the CDR3 region is kept as DNA, spanning 51 bases read in frame from base 1. CDR1 is given as SGHAT and CDR2 as FQNNGV, both from the germline V gene. Compared with germline, V lacks 5 bases and J lacks 2 bases; bases without a gene match: 6.